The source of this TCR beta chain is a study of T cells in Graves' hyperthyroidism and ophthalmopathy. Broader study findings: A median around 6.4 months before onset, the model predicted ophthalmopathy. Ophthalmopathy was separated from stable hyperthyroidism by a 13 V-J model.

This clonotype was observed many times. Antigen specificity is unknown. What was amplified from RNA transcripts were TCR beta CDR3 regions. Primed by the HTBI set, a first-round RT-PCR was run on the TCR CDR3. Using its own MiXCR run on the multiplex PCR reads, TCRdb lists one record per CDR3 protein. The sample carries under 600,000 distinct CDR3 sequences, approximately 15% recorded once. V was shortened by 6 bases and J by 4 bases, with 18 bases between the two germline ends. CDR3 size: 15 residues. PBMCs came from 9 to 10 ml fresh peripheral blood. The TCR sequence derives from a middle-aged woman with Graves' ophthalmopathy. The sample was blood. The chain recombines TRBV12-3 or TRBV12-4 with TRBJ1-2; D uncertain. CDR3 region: CASRSPAGPSYGYTF. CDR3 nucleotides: TGTGCCAGCAGGAGCCCAGCCGGGCCGAGCTATGGCTACACCTTC.